This T cell receptor beta chain appears in the sequencing data of a study of Tregs in tolerant kidney transplant recipients. Measured with immunoSEQ multiplex PCR; TCRdb has only the in-frame clones, and not every one. The profile shows approximately 67,000 clones, roughly 92% of them singletons. CDR1 is LNHDA and CDR2 is SQIVND in the germline V gene (reference sequence). This CDR3 comprises 16 residues. V dropped 3 bases and J dropped 0; count of bases not matched to a gene: 6. J is TRBJ2-5 and V is TRBV19; 8 nucleotides line up with TRBD2. The sample in question was CD8+ T cells from blood, obtained before the transplant. The sequence derives from a human donor who received a combined kidney and bone marrow transplant. The CDR3 is CASSIGTRGYQETQYF. DNA of the CDR3: TGTGCCAGTAGTATTGGGACTAGGGGATACCAAGAGACCCAGTACTTC.